This T cell receptor beta chain emerged from a study of naive and memory T cell subsets. Broader study findings: TCR transcript changes with activation or differentiation may affect this RNA method.

An oligonucleotide containing a UMI was ligated to the 3' end of TCR cDNA. This clonotype was counted between two and nine times. The antigen remains undetermined. CDR3 length: 14 amino acids. The germline CDR1 and CDR2 sequences are SQVTM and ANQGSEA. The ends were cut back, 3 bases at V and 0 bases at J, with 10 bases in the middle. Ligated cDNA underwent four rounds of PCR with nested alpha and beta constant region primers and SP2. Using its own MiXCR run on the 5' RACE reads, TCRdb lists one record per CDR3 protein. The sample includes tens of thousands of distinct CDR3 sequences, 6.5% to 9% of them seen just once.

This TCR was sampled from a female donor in good health. V usage is TRBV29-1 and J usage is TRBJ2-3; D might be TRBD1 or TRBD2, each matching 6 bases. Here the CDR3 reads CSVDAGTSTDTQYF. In nucleotides, the CDR3 is TGCAGCGTTGATGCGGGGACAAGCACAGATACGCAGTATTTT.